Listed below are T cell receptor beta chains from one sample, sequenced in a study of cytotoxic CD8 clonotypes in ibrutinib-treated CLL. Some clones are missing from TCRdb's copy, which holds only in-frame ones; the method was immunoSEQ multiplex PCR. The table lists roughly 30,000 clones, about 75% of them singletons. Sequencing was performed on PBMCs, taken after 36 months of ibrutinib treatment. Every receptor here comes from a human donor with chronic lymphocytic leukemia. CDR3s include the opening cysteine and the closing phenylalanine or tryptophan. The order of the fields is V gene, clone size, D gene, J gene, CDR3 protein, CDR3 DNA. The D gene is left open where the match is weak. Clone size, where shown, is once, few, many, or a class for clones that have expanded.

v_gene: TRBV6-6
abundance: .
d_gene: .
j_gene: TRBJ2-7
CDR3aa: CASSYSTGYEQYF
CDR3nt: TGTGCCAGCAGTTACTCGACGGGGTACGAGCAGTACTTC

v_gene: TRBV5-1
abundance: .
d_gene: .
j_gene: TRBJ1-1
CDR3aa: CASSTGASTEAFF
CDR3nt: TGCGCCAGCAGCACCGGGGCCAGCACTGAAGCTTTCTTT

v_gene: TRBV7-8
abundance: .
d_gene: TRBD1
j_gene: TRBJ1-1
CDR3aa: CASSLFLDRLSEAFF
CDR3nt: TGTGCCAGCAGCTTATTCCTGGACAGGCTTTCGGAAGCTTTCTTT

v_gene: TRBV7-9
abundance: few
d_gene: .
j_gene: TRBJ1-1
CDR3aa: CASSLEGPFGAFF
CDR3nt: TGTGCCAGCAGCTTGGAAGGACCTTTCGGTGCTTTCTTT

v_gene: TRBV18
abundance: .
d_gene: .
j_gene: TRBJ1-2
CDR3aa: CASSPQGRDYGYTF
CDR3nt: TGTGCCAGCTCACCACAGGGGCGCGACTATGGCTACACCTTC

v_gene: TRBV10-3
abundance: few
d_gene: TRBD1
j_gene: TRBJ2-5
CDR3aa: CAIKGGQGETQYF
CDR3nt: TGTGCCATCAAAGGCGGACAGGGAGAGACCCAGTACTTC

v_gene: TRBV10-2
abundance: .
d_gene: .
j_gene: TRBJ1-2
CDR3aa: CATLRENYGYTF
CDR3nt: TGCGCCACCCTCAGAGAGAACTATGGCTACACCTTC

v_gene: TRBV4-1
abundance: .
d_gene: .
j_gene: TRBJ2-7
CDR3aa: CASSQGGTYEQYF
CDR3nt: TGCGCCAGCAGCCAAGGGGGCACTTACGAGCAGTACTTC

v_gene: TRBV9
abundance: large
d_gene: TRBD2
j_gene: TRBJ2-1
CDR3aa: CASSVVVAGGPFSYNEQFF
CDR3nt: TGTGCCAGCAGCGTAGTGGTAGCGGGGGGCCCCTTCTCCTACAATGAGCAGTTCTTC

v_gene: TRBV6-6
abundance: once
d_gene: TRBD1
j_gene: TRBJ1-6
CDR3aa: CASSSTGGDSPLHF
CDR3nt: TGTGCCAGCAGTTCCACAGGGGGGGATTCACCCCTCCACTTT

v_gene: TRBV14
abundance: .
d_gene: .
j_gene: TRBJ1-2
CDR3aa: CASSQVGYTF
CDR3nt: TGTGCCAGCAGCCAAGTCGGCTACACCTTC

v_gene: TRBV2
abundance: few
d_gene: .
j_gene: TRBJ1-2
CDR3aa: CASSDHQRGYTF
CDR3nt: TGTGCCAGCAGTGATCACCAGAGGGGCTACACCTTC

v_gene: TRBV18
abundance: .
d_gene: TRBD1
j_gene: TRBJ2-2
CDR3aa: CASSPGTGSQNTGELFF
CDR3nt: TGTGCCAGCTCACCAGGGACAGGCTCTCAGAACACCGGGGAGCTGTTTTTT

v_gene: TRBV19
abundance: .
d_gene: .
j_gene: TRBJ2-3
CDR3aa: CASSFTQLTRDRRNTDTQYF
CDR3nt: TGTGCCAGTTCCTTTACCCAGTTAACCCGAGACAGACGGAACACAGATACGCAGTATTTT

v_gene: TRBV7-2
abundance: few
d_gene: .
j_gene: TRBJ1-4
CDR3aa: CASSLLSNEKLFF
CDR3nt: TGTGCCAGCAGCCTCTTGAGTAATGAAAAACTGTTTTTT

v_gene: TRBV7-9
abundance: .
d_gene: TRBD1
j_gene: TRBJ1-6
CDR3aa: CASSPRTGYNSPLHF
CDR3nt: TGTGCCAGCAGCCCCCGGACAGGATATAATTCACCCCTCCACTTT

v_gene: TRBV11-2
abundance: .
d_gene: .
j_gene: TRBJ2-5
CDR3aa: CASSFGGRGETQYF
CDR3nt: TGTGCCAGCAGCTTCGGCGGGCGCGGGGAGACCCAGTACTTC

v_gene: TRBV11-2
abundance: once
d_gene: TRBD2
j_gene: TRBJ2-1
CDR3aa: CASSPGGSGYNEQFF
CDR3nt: TGTGCCAGCAGTCCGGGGGGAAGTGGCTACAATGAGCAGTTCTTC

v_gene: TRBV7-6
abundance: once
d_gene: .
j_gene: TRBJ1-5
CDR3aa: CASSSRLSQPQHF
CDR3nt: TGTGCCAGCAGCTCCAGGTTATCCCAGCCCCAGCATTTT

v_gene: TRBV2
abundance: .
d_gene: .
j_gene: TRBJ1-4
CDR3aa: CATTFMGNEKLFF
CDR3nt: TGTGCCACCACTTTTATGGGGAATGAAAAACTGTTTTTT

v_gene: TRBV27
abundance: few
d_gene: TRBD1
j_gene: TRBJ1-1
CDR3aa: CASSFLQGEAFF
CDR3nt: TGTGCCAGCAGTTTCCTACAGGGGGAGGCTTTCTTT

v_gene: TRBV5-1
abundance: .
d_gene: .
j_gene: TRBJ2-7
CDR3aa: CASSSLGRARDEQYF
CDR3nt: TGCGCCAGCAGCTCCCTTGGACGGGCCCGCGACGAGCAGTACTTC

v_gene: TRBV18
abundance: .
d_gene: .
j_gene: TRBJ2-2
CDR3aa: CASSPQGGLNTGELFF
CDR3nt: TGTGCCAGCTCACCACAAGGGGGGCTGAACACCGGGGAGCTGTTTTTT

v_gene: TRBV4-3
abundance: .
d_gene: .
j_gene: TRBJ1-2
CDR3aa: CASSQDAVINYGYTF
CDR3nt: TGCGCCAGCAGCCAAGATGCGGTTATTAACTATGGCTACACCTTC

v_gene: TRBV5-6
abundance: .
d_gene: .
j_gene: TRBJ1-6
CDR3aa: CASSLFPSPLHF
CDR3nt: TGTGCCAGCAGCTTGTTCCCTTCACCCCTCCACTTT

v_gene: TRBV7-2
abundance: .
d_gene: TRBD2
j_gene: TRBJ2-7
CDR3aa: CASSARGGEYEQYF
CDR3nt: TGTGCCAGCAGCGCGCGGGGGGGAGAATACGAGCAGTACTTC

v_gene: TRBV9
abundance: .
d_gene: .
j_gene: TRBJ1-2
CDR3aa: CASSEGTNYGYTF
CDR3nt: TGTGCCAGCAGCGAAGGGACTAACTATGGCTACACCTTC

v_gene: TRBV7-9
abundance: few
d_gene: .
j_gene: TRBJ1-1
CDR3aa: CASSLGANTEAFF
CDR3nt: TGTGCCAGCAGCTTAGGGGCGAACACTGAAGCTTTCTTT

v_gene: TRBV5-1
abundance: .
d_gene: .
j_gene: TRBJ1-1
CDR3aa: CASSLAQALWDTEAFF
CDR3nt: TGCGCCAGCAGCTTGGCCCAGGCTCTCTGGGACACTGAAGCTTTCTTT

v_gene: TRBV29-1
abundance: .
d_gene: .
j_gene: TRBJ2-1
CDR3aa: CSVGSNEQFF
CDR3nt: TGCAGCGTTGGGAGCAATGAGCAGTTCTTC

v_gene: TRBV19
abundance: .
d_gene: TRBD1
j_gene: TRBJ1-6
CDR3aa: CASSITGTGSPLHF
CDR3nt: TGTGCCAGTAGTATTACAGGGACAGGTTCACCCCTCCACTTT

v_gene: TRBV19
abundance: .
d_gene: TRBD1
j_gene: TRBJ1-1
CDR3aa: CASSLGQGMNTEAFF
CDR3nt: TGTGCCAGTAGTCTCGGACAGGGTATGAACACTGAAGCTTTCTTT

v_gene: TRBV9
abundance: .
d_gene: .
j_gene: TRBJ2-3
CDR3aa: CASSAPSASDTDTQYF
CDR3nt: TGTGCCAGCAGCGCCCCCTCGGCCTCAGATACAGATACGCAGTATTTT

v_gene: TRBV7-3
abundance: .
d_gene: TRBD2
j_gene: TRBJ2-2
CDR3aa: CASSPPGAAGGTGELFF
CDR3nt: TGTGCCAGCAGCCCCCCGGGTGCCGCGGGGGGCACCGGGGAGCTGTTTTTT

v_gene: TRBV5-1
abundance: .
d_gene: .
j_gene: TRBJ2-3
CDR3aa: CASSPAEGGRDTQYF
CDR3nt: TGCGCCAGCAGCCCCGCTGAGGGGGGCAGGGATACGCAGTATTTT

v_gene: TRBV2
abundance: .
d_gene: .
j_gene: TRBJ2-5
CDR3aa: CATLGPITAAQYF
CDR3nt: TGTGCCACCCTGGGTCCGATAACGGCGGCCCAGTACTTC

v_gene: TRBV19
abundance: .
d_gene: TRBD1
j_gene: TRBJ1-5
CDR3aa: CATIPIAGGGQPQHF
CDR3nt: TGTGCCACTATACCAATAGCAGGGGGGGGTCAGCCCCAGCATTTT

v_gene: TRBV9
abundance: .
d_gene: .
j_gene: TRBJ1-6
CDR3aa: CASSAGNSPLHF
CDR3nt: TGTGCCAGCAGCGCTGGGAATTCACCCCTCCACTTT